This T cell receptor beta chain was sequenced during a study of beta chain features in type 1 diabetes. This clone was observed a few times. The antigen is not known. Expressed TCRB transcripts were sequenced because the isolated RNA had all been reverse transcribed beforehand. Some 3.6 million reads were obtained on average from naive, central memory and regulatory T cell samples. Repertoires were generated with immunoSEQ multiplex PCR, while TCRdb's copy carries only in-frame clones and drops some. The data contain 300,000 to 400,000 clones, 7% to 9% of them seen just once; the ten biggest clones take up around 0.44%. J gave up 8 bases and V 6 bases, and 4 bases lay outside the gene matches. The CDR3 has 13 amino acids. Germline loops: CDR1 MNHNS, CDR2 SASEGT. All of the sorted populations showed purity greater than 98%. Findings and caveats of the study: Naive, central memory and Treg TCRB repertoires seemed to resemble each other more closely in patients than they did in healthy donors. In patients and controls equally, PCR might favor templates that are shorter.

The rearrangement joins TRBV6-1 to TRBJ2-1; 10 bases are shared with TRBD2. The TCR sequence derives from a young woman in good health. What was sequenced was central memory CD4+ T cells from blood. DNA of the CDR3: TGTGCCAGCAGGAAGCGGGAGGGCGATGAGCAGTTCTTC. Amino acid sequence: CASRKREGDEQFF.